A few counts support the clone carrying this TCR beta chain. V lost 3 bases, J lost 2 bases, and 14 bases lay in between. Germline-derived CDR1 and CDR2 are LNHNV and YYDKDF (reference sequence). The CDR3 length is 15 residues. This sample is part of a study of T-cell memory formation after mild COVID-19. In the study overall: The study found TCR clusters largely donor specific.

Each CDR3 protein gets one entry after TCRdb re-called the 5' RACE reads with MiXCR. The sample shows some 330,000 distinct CDR3 sequences, under 25% of them seen only once. The sequence was obtained from an adult woman who had mild COVID-19 (a few samples of this study predate the infection). Cell type and time point are not known. What was sequenced was PBMCs or a T cell subset sorted from them (not recorded which). V and J are TRBV15 and TRBJ2-7; tentatively, D is TRBD2 (6 bases). CDR3 protein: CATSSNRDSAYEQYF. The CDR3 bases are TGTGCCACCAGCAGTAACCGGGACTCTGCCTACGAGCAGTACTTC.